The sequence of this T cell receptor beta chain was determined in a study of CD8+CD57+ T cells in acquired aplastic anemia. Overall study context: Yields of DNA that came from sorted CD4+ and CD8+ cells averaged roughly 3.3 ug.

Germline CDR1 reads SGHRS; CDR2 reads YFSETQ. V lost 5 bases to trimming and J lost 1 base; unmatched junction nucleotides: 20. The CDR3 spans 19 residues. A remark on this clonotype: Its target is not known.

TCR beta VDJ and CDR3 were profiled, and genomic DNA was the template. TCRdb processed the reads anew with MiXCR; each CDR3 protein has one entry. In the table there are under 350,000 distinct CDR3 sequences, about 50% of which are singletons. Regarding the study as a whole: Common to patients and controls were twenty-nine CD8+ CDR3 sequences.

Only patients with CD8+CD57+ cell expansion on flow cytometry were chosen for sequencing. Patients uniformly had severe acquired aplastic anemia. Among the patients, none had received any therapy at the time of blood sampling. V gene TRBV5-1 combines with J gene TRBJ1-1; 7 positions agree with TRBD1. This clonotype originated in a human donor with aplastic anemia. Material: sorted CD4+, CD8+, or CD8+CD57+ T cells (not recorded which) from PBMCs. CDR3 bases: TGCGCCAGCAGTTCCGTGGGGTTCGACTACAGGGGTGGGAACACTGAAGCTTTCTTT. It encodes CASSSVGFDYRGGNTEAFF.